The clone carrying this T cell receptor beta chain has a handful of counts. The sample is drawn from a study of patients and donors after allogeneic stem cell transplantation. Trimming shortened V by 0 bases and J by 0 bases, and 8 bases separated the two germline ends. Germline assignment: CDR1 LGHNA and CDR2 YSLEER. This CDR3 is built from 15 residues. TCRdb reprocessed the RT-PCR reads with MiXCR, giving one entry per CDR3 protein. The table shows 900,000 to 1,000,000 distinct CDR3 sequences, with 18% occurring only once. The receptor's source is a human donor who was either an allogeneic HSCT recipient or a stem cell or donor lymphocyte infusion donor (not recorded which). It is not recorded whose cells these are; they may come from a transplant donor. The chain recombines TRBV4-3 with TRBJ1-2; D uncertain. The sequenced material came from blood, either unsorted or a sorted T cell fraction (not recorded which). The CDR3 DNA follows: TGCGCCAGCAGCCAAGAAAGCCCTTCTAACTATGGCTACACCTTC. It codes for CASSQESPSNYGYTF.